The clone carrying this T cell receptor beta chain was detected only a few times. The CDR3 is 15 amino acids. CDR1 MDHEN and CDR2 SYDVKM come from the germline V gene. Unmatched junction bases numbered 9, after V lost 7 bases and J lost 3 bases. These data originate in a study of T cells of healthy individuals. TCRdb re-called the 5' RACE reads through MiXCR, storing one row per CDR3 protein. The data show approximately 100,000 distinct CDR3 sequences, approximately 16% seen once. The chain is built from TRBV28 and TRBJ2-3; 8 positions match TRBD2. The origin of this receptor is a human donor in good health. In nucleotides, the CDR3 is TGTGCCAGCACGCGGGGGGCGACCGAAACAGATACGCAGTATTTT. Protein product: CASTRGATETDTQYF.